The entry below gives a single TCR beta chain sequence along with its context. The data are from a study of blood T cell repertoires in COVID-19. Study-level information: COVID-19 samples collected from the United States, Italy and Spain covered acute and convalescent phases. Sources were T cells, B-cell-depleted T cells, or PBMCs; the material itself was cDNA or gDNA.

Deletions cut 0 bases from V and 3 bases from J, with 14 bases between. This CDR3 comprises 16 residues. Germline assignment: CDR1 SGDLS and CDR2 YYNGEE. Authors' processing steps: Cell counts per sample came from amplifying reference gene primers. Some clones are missing from TCRdb's copy, which holds only in-frame ones; the method was immunoSEQ multiplex PCR. V and J calls and clone size come straight from that table; D and trimming were deduced from the DNA. This sample has about 200,000 clones, with over 70% found just once. The clonotype originates from a woman aged 45 to 65 with acute or convalescent COVID-19. The specimen was peripheral blood. The chain joins TRBV9 to TRBJ2-3; D perhaps matches TRBD2 (5 bases). CDR3 sequence: CASSVEVGEVTDTQYF. CDR3 DNA: TGTGCCAGCAGCGTAGAGGTGGGAGAGGTGACAGATACGCAGTATTTT.